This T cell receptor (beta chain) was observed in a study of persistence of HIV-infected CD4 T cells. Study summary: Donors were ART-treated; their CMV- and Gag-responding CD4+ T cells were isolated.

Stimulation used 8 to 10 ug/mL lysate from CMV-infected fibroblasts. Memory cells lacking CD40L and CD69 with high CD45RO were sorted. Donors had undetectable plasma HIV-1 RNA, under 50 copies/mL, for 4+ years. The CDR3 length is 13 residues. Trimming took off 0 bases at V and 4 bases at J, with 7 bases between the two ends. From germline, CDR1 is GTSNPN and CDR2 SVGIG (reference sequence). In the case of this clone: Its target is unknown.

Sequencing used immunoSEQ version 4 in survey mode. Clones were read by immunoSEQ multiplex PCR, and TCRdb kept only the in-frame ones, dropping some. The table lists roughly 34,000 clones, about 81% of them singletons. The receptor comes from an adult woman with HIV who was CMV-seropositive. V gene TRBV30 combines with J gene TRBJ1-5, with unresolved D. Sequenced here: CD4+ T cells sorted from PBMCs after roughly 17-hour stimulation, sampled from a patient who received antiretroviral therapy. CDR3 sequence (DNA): TGTGCCTGGAGTGTAACAGAGAATCAGCCCCAGCATTTT. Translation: CAWSVTENQPQHF.